Included here is one T cell receptor (beta chain) sequence, with context. Its antigen is unidentified. The sample comes from a study of shared clonotypes between healthy human individuals. The J segment lost 5 bases and the V segment lost 0 bases, leaving 1 base of the junction unmatched. Germline V lookup: CDR1 SGHVS, CDR2 FNYEAQ. CDR3 size: 17 residues. Study results and limitations: Genetic and exposure-history diversity was limited by the small donor number.

The protocol was immunoSEQ multiplex PCR, while the TCRdb copy is restricted to in-frame clones and leaves out a portion. The sample records roughly 500,000 clones, around 85% being singletons. This sequence originates from a woman between 35 and 50 years old in good health. Some clones in this sample may be carry-over from other donors' samples. Sequences were obtained from PBMCs. This chain uses TRBV7-6 with TRBJ2-2, with 15 bases that match TRBD2. The CDR3: CASSLAGLAGGTGELFF. DNA for the CDR3: TGTGCCAGCAGCTTAGCCGGACTAGCGGGAGGGACCGGGGAGCTGTTTTTT. The whole variable domain, filled in from reference TRBV7-6 and TRBJ2-2, reads GAGVSQSPRYKVTKRGQDVALRCDPISGHVSLYWYRQALGQGPEFLTYFNYEAQQDKSGLPNDRFSAERPEGSISTLTIQRTEQRDSAMYRCASSLAGLAGGTGELFFGEGSRLTVL.